Below are 8 T cell receptor beta chains sequenced from a single sample in a study of OX40 agonist ivuxolimab in advanced cancers. Libraries were constructed by the immunoSEQ multiplex PCR assay. TCRdb obtained this table from immuneACCESS and retained in-frame rearrangements with V and J assigned. These tables miss some clones; where compared with another copy, unresolved V genes account for less than half of the shortfall, and the remainder is unexplained. The sample table holds around 39,000 clones, of which approximately 79% were seen once. Roughly 10% of the sample goes to the ten largest clones. The starting material was CD4+ or CD8+ T cells sorted from blood, obtained in a trial of the OX40 agonist ivuxolimab. These TCRs come from an adult with an advanced solid tumor such as melanoma, head and neck, liver or kidney cancer.

V gene TRBV13 combines with J gene TRBJ2-1; D is uncertain. Germline V lookup: CDR1 PRHDT, CDR2 FYEKMQ (reference sequence). CDR3 length: 15 residues. V was trimmed by 2 bases and J by 0 bases, leaving 8 bases between them. The DNA of the CDR3 is TGTGCCAGCAGCTTAATCCCCGGCTCCTACAATGAGCAGTTCTTC. It specifies CASSLIPGSYNEQFF.

The chain has TRBV5-6 and TRBJ2-4, with TRBD1 matching 7 bases. This CDR3 has 12 amino acids. With 4 bases clipped from V and 13 bases from J, the junction kept 8 bases outside the gene matches. Germline CDR1 SGHDT, CDR2 YYEEEE. CDR3 protein: CASSPGQASQYF. DNA for the CDR3: TGTGCCAGCAGCCCCGGACAGGCGTCGCAGTACTTC.

The CDR3 region has the DNA TGTGCCAGTAGTCGTGATTCGTGGCCAACTAATGAAAAACTGTTTTTT. Translated, it gives CASSRDSWPTNEKLFF. The chain joins TRBV19 to TRBJ1-4; D gene ambiguous. This CDR3 comprises 16 residues. The V gene lost 5 bases and the J gene lost 0 bases, with 13 bases spanning the gap. CDR1 and CDR2 (germline): LNHDA, SQIVND (reference sequence).

The V call is TRBV6-1, the J call TRBJ1-1; D remains unclear. The germline V gene has CDR1 MNHNS and CDR2 SASEGT. CDR3 length: 14 residues. V lost 2 bases, J lost 1 base, and 8 bases lay in between. As DNA, the CDR3 is TGTGCCAGCAGTGAATCAAAACCGAACACTGAAGCTTTCTTT. Its protein product is CASSESKPNTEAFF.

This chain links TRBV7-9 with TRBJ2-3, with 11 bases identical to TRBD1. CDR1 and CDR2 from the germline V gene are SEHNR and FQNEAQ (reference sequence). This CDR3 is 17 amino acids long. Unmatched junction bases numbered 9, after V lost 5 bases and J lost 2 bases. In DNA, the CDR3 is TGTGCCAGCAGCGGATACGGACAGGGGGCGCCCACAGATACGCAGTATTTT. Translation gives CASSGYGQGAPTDTQYF.

This chain joins TRBV5-1 and TRBJ1-2; the D is unclear. V lost 0 bases and J 8 bases, leaving 17 bases between the germline ends. This CDR3 has 15 amino acids. Per germline, CDR1 SGHRS and CDR2 YFSETQ. CDR3 region: CASSLDTGEGRGYTF. As DNA, the CDR3 is TGCGCCAGCAGCTTGGATACCGGGGAAGGGAGGGGCTACACCTTC.

This chain connects TRBV9 to TRBJ2-2, with TRBD1 as a possible D gene (6 bases). The germline V gene has CDR1 SGDLS and CDR2 YYNGEE. V dropped 4 bases and J dropped 5 bases, with 12 bases sitting between them. There are 14 residues in the CDR3. CDR3 amino acids: CASSPITGTGELFF. The DNA for the CDR3 is TGTGCCAGCAGCCCGATCACAGGGACCGGGGAGCTGTTTTTT.

The J gene is TRBJ2-7, the V gene TRBV18, with TRBD2 matching 8 bases. V trimming: 3 bases; J trimming: 1 base; junction bases outside the gene matches: 5. The CDR3 extends over 15 amino acids. Germline CDR1 and CDR2: KGHSH and LQKENI. The CDR3 nucleotides are TGTGCCAGCTCACCCCGGGGGGGGGTTTCCTACGAGCAGTACTTC. Translating it yields CASSPRGGVSYEQYF.